These 4 T cell receptor beta chains were sequenced from one sample in a study of T cell responses to AZD1222 COVID-19 vaccine. Sequenced by immunoSEQ multiplex PCR; TCRdb stores in-frame clones only, minus some. Here the sample spans about 76,000 clones, more than 60% being singletons. The sequences come from peripheral blood, collected 28 days after the second dose of the MenACWY control vaccine. All receptors derive from an adult who received the MenACWY meningococcal vaccine as a control.

The chain combines TRBV5-1 with TRBJ1-2; 10 bases fit TRBD1. The CDR3 is 18 amino acids. Germline CDR1 reads SGHRS; CDR2 reads YFSETQ. Trimming removed 4 bases from V and 0 bases from J; junction bases left unmatched: 12. In DNA, the CDR3 is TGCGCCAGCAGCGGGACCGGGACAGGGGCTCCAGCTAACTATGGCTACACCTTC. Translation: CASSGTGTGAPANYGYTF.

V gene TRBV10-3 combines with J gene TRBJ2-5, with 7 bases aligning to TRBD2. The CDR3 length is 14 residues. The germline CDR1 and CDR2 sequences are ENHRY and SYGVKD. The junction had 6 bases not matched to a gene; V was cut back by 3 bases and J by 5 bases. The CDR3 reads CAISDTGTKETQYF. CDR3 in DNA: TGTGCCATCAGTGACACCGGGACTAAGGAGACCCAGTACTTC.

The chain combines TRBV7-3 with TRBJ2-2; 8 positions agree with TRBD2. Trimming cost V 0 bases and J 5 bases; bases outside gene matches: 5. CDR3 size: 16 residues. Germline loops: CDR1 SGHTA, CDR2 FQGTGA. The DNA of the CDR3 is TGTGCCAGCAGCTTAACTCCTAGCGGGCCTACCGGGGAGCTGTTTTTT. Translated, it gives CASSLTPSGPTGELFF.

The chain employs TRBV7-2 and TRBJ2-3, with D uncertain. Trimming took off 5 bases at V and 10 bases at J, with 19 bases between the two ends. CDR3 size: 14 residues. CDR1 and CDR2 from the germline V gene are SGHTA and FQGNSA. The CDR3 here is CASSARRDIDAQYF. The CDR3 DNA follows: TGTGCCAGCAGCGCTCGGAGAGACATTGATGCGCAGTATTTT.